The clone carrying this T cell receptor (beta chain) has more than one count but fewer than ten. During its preparation, the TCRbeta library received unique molecular identifiers. TCRdb re-called the PCR reads with MiXCR, one entry per CDR3 protein. In the table there are around 340,000 distinct CDR3 sequences, roughly 13% of which are singletons. This sample was taken from a study of T-cell reconstitution after alpha-beta-depleted transplantation in children. The CDR3 contains 16 residues. Germline CDR1 and CDR2: KGHDR and SFDVKD. Germline trimming cut 4 bases from V and 10 bases from J; bases unmatched to any gene: 14.

The chain combines TRBV24-1 with TRBJ2-1; TRBD2 aligns across 8 bases. This sample comprised PBMCs, obtained from the stem cell graft. The clonotype originates from a human donor who donated a stem cell graft to a child with Fanconi anemia. The DNA of the CDR3 is TGTGCCACCAGTGACTCACTAGCGGTAGGATACGAGGAGCAGTTCTTC. The encoded protein is CATSDSLAVGYEEQFF.